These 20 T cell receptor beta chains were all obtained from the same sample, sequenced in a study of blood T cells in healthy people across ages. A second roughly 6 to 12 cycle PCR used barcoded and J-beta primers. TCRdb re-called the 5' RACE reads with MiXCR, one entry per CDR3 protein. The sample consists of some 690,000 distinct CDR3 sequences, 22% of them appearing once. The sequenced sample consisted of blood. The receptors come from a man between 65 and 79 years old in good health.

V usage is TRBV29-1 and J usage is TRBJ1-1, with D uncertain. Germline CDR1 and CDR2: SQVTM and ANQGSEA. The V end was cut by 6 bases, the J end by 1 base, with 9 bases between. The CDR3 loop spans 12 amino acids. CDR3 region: CSVADANTEAFF. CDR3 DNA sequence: TGCAGCGTCGCTGACGCGAACACTGAAGCTTTCTTT.

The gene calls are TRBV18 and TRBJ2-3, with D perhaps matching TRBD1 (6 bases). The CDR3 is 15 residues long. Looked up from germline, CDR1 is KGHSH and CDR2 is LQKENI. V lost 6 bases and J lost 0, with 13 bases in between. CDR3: CASSPRDTSTDTQYF. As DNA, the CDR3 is TGTGCCAGCTCGCCCCGGGACACAAGCACAGATACGCAGTATTTT.

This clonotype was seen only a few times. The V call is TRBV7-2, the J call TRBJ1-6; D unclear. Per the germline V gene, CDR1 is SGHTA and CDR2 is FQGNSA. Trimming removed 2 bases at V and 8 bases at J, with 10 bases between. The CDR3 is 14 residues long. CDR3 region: CASSLRVSDSPLHF. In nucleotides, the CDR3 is TGTGCCAGCAGCTTACGGGTATCCGATTCACCCCTCCACTTT.

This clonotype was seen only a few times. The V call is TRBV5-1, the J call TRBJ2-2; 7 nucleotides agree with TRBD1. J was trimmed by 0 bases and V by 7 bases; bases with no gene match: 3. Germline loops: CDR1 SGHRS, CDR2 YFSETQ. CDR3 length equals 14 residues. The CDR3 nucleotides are TGCGCCAGCCGACAGGGTGCGAACACCGGGGAGCTGTTTTTT. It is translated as CASRQGANTGELFF.

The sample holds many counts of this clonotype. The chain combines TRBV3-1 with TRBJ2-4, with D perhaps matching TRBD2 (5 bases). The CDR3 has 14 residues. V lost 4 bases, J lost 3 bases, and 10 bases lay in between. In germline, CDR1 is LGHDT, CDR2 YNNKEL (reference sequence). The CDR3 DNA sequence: TGTGCCAGCAGCCCGGAGGCGAGCAAAAACATTCAGTACTTC. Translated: CASSPEASKNIQYF.

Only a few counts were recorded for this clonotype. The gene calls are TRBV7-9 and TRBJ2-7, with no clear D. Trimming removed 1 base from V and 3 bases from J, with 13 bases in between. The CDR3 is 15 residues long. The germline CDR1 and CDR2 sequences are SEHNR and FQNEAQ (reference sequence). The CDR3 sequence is CASSLEVGKSYEQYF. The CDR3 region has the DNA TGTGCCAGCAGCTTAGAAGTTGGGAAAAGCTACGAGCAGTACTTC.

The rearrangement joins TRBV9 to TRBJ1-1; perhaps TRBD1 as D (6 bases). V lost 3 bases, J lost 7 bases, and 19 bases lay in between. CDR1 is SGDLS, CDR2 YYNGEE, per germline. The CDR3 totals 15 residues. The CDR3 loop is CASSARREGEGEAFF. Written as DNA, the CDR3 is TGTGCCAGCAGCGCCAGACGGGAGGGGGAGGGTGAAGCTTTCTTT.

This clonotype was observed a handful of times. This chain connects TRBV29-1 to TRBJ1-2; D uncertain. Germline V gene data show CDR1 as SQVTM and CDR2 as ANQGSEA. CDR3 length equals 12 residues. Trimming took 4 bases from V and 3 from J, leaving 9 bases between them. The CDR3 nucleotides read TGCAGCGTTGCTCGGCACGACTATGGCTACACCTTC. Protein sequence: CSVARHDYGYTF.

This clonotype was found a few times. For the CDR3, the DNA is TGTGCCACCAGCAGTGGCCAGGGCTTTCCTGGAAACACCATATATTTT. Translation gives CATSSGQGFPGNTIYF. This chain joins TRBV15 and TRBJ1-3, with D perhaps TRBD1 (5 bases). CDR1 is LNHNV, CDR2 YYDKDF, per germline (reference sequence). The CDR3 has 16 amino acids. With 3 bases removed from V and 2 bases from J, the gap between germline ends came to 14 bases.

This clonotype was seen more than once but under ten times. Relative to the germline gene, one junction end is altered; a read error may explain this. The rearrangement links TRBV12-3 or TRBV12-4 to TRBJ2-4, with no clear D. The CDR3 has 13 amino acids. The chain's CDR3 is CASSFLGKIIQYF. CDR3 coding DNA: TGTGCCAGCAGTTTTTTAGGCAAAATCATTCAGTACTTC.

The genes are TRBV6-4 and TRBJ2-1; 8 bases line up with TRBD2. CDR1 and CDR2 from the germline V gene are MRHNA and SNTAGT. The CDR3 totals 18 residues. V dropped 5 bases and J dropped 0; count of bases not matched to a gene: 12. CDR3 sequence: CASSLLPAGGSSYNEQFF. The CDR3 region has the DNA TGTGCCAGCAGTTTACTACCCGCGGGGGGCAGCTCCTACAATGAGCAGTTCTTC.

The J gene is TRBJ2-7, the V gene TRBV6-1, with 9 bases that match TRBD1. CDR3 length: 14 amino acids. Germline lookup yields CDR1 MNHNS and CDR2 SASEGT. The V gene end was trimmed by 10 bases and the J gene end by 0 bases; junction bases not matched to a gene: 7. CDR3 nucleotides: TGTGCCAACGGTCGGGACAGGGACTCCTACGAGCAGTACTTC. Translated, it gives CANGRDRDSYEQYF.

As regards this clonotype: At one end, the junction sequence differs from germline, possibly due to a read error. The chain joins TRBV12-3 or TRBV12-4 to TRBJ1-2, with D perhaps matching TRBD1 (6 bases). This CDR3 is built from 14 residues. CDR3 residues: CASSLTTGWNGYNF. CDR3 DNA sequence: TGTGCCAGCAGTTTAACCACAGGGTGGAATGGCTACAACTTC.

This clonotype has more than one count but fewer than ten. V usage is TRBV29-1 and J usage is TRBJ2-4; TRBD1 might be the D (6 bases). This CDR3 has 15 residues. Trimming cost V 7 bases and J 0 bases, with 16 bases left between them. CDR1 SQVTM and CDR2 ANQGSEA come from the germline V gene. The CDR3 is CSAVQGNLAKNIQYF. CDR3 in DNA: TGCAGCGCCGTACAGGGAAACCTAGCCAAAAACATTCAGTACTTC.

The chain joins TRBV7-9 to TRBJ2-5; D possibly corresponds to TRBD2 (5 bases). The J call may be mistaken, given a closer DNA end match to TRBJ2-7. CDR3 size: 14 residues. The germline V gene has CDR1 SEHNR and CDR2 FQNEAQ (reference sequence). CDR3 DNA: TGTGCCAGCAGCTTATGGCCGTCGGGGTCCGAGCAGTACGTC. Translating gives CASSLWPSGSEQYV.

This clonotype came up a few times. The CDR3 loop reads CASSSLGGGVGNEQFF. CDR3 in DNA: TGTGCCAGCAGTTCTCTGGGCGGAGGAGTTGGGAATGAGCAGTTCTTC. This chain uses TRBV6-2 or TRBV6-3 with TRBJ2-1; D perhaps matches TRBD2 (5 bases). Germline CDR1 and CDR2: MNHEY and SVGEGT. The CDR3 is 16 residues long. Deletions cut 4 bases from V and 7 bases from J, with 20 bases between.

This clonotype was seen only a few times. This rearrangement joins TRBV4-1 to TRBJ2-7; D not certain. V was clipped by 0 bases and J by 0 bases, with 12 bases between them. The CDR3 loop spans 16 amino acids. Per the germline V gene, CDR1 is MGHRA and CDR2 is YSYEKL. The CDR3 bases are TGCGCCAGCAGCCAAGATGGTCAATCACTCTCCTACGAGCAGTACGTC. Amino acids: CASSQDGQSLSYEQYV.

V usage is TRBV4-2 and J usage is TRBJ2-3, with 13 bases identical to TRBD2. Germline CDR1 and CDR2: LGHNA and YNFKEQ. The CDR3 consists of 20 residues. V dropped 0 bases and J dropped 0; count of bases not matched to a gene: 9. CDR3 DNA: TGTGCCAGCAGCCAAGATTTACTAGCGGGGGGGTTTGCTAGCACAGATACGCAGTATTTT. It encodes CASSQDLLAGGFASTDTQYF.

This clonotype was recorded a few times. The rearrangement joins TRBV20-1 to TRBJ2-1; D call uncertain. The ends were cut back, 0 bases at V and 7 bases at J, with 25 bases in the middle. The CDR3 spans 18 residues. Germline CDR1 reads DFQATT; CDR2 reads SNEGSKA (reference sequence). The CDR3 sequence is CSARDAQPLSVDWNEQFF. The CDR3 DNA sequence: TGCAGTGCTAGAGATGCCCAACCGCTGTCCGTAGACTGGAATGAGCAGTTCTTC.

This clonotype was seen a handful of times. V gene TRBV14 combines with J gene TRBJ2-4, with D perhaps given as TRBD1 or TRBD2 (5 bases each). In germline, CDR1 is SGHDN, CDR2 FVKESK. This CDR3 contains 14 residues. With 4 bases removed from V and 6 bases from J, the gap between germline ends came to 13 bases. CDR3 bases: TGTGCCAGCAGCCGGGAGAGGGGCCCAAACATTCAGTACTTC. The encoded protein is CASSRERGPNIQYF. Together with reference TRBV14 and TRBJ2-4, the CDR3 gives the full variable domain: EAGVTQFPSHSVIEKGQTVTLRCDPISGHDNLYWYRRVMGKEIKFLLHFVKESKQDESGMPNNRFLAERTGGTYSTLKVQPAELEDSGVYFCASSRERGPNIQYFGAGTRLSVL.